This T cell receptor (beta chain) came from a study of blood T cell repertoires in COVID-19. Study information: COVID-19 samples, acute and convalescent, were from the United States, Italy and Spain. The analysed material was cDNA or gDNA that came from T cells, B-cell-depleted T cells, or PBMCs.

Original data processing: Reference gene primers were amplified, and this amplification served to estimate nucleated cell counts. Profiled with immunoSEQ multiplex PCR; TCRdb holds only in-frame clones, not every one. V, J and clone size derive from that table, while D and trimming were established from the DNA sequence. Of some 150,000 clones listed, around 87% are singletons. The CDR3 contains 17 residues. Trimming at V came to 5 bases and at J to 5 bases, leaving 10 bases not matched to a gene. Germline lookup yields CDR1 SGHTA and CDR2 FQGNSA. This clonotype was sampled from a woman of 80 years or more in a cohort sampled during active or convalescent COVID-19. The source material was peripheral blood. The chain combines TRBV7-2 with TRBJ2-3, with 13 nucleotides matching TRBD2. CDR3 in amino acids: CASSRTSGRSGGDTQYF. In DNA form, the CDR3 reads TGTGCCAGCAGCCGGACTAGCGGGAGATCAGGGGGAGATACGCAGTATTTT.